Listed here is a single T cell receptor (beta chain). This specimen comes from a study of blood T cell repertoires in COVID-19. Produced via immunoSEQ multiplex PCR; TCRdb's table is partial and in-frame only. Here the sample spans 85,000 to 100,000 clones, 70% to 90% being singletons. CDR1 SGHAT and CDR2 FQNNGV come from the germline V gene. The V gene lost 5 bases and the J gene lost 6 bases, with 7 bases spanning the gap. The CDR3 is 12 residues long. The sequenced sample was peripheral blood. The receptor was isolated from a woman aged 55 to 70 in a cohort sampled during active or convalescent COVID-19. The chain couples TRBV11-2 to TRBJ2-2; D uncertain. CDR3 coding DNA: TGTGCCAGCAGCCCCCCCGCCGGGGAGCTGTTTTTT. This translates into CASSPPAGELFF.